This entry lists 24 T cell receptor beta chains sequenced from one sample in a study of shared clonotypes between healthy human individuals. CD45RO-negative CD8 cells positively selected for CCR7 made up the naive population, which excluded terminally differentiated effector memory CD45RA+ cells. Some clones are missing from TCRdb's copy, which holds only in-frame ones; the method was immunoSEQ multiplex PCR. The sample lists about 1,800,000 clones, about 95% occurring once. Sequenced material: naive CD8+ T cells sorted from blood. These receptors all come from a man between 18 and 29 years old in good health.

The chain carries TRBV2 and TRBJ1-1; a weak D match, TRBD1 (5 bases). CDR1 and CDR2 from the germline V gene are SNHLY and FYNNEI. Deletions cut 6 bases from V and 5 bases from J, with 13 bases between. The CDR3 consists of 13 residues. CDR3 DNA: TGTGCCAGCAGGGACAAAGGAAGAACTGAAGCTTTCTTT. As protein: CASRDKGRTEAFF.

Here the CDR3 DNA reads TGTGCCAGCAGTCCCCGGGACGGGACTTACGAGCAGTACTTC. Protein sequence: CASSPRDGTYEQYF. V and J are TRBV27 and TRBJ2-7; tentatively, D is TRBD2 (6 bases). Germline CDR1 MNHEY, CDR2 SMNVEV (reference sequence). This CDR3 comprises 14 residues. V lost 5 bases and J lost 4, with 15 bases in between.

This chain uses TRBV28 with TRBJ2-2; D perhaps matches TRBD2 (7 bases). Germline loops: CDR1 MDHEN, CDR2 SYDVKM. This CDR3 comprises 13 residues. Trimming pared 8 bases from V and 7 bases from J, leaving 14 bases between. CDR3 coding DNA: TGTGCCAGCGGAAGGGGGGGCGGCGGGGAGCTGTTTTTT. Amino acid sequence: CASGRGGGGELFF.

V and J are TRBV4-1 and TRBJ2-7; D is ambiguous. Per the germline V gene, CDR1 is MGHRA and CDR2 is YSYEKL. CDR3 length: 14 amino acids. Trimming took off 1 base at V and 3 bases at J, with 10 bases between the two ends. CDR3 amino acids: CASSQGGSFYEQYF. CDR3 DNA sequence: TGCGCCAGCAGCCAAGGTGGCAGTTTCTACGAGCAGTACTTC.

The chain combines TRBV6-5 with TRBJ1-2; 12 positions agree with TRBD1. There are 14 residues in the CDR3. CDR1 is MNHEY, CDR2 SVGAGI, per germline. With 4 bases clipped from V and 7 bases from J, the junction kept 4 bases outside the gene matches. In DNA form, the CDR3 reads TGTGCCAGCAGTTCGGGACAGGGGGCTTCTGGCTACACCTTC. It yields the protein CASSSGQGASGYTF.

Concerning this clone: Other DNA variants within this sample encode the same CDR3. The chain couples TRBV27 to TRBJ2-3, with D possibly TRBD2 on 6 matching bases. Germline CDR1 reads MNHEY; CDR2 reads SMNVEV (reference sequence). V lost 8 bases and J 1 base, leaving 10 bases between the germline ends. CDR3 length equals 13 residues. CDR3 nucleotides: TGTGCCAGCCGACCGGGGGGCACAGATACGCAGTATTTT. Protein: CASRPGGTDTQYF.

This clone was observed a single time. This chain links TRBV29-1 with TRBJ2-7; 8 bases fit TRBD1. The CDR3 sequence is 12 residues long. After removal of 8 bases from V and 6 bases from J, the junction contained 9 bases not matched to a gene. Germline V lookup: CDR1 SQVTM, CDR2 ANQGSEA. The CDR3 reads CSTSGTGGEQYF. The DNA for the CDR3 is TGCAGCACCTCCGGGACAGGTGGCGAGCAGTACTTC.

This clone came up a few times. This sample also contains other DNA sequences that code for the same CDR3. V and J are TRBV6-5 and TRBJ1-2; D gene ambiguous. V was pared by 2 bases and J by 1 base, with 5 bases between. CDR3 length equals 13 residues. In germline, CDR1 is MNHEY, CDR2 SVGAGI. CDR3 bases: TGTGCCAGCAGTTACGAGGGTAACTATGGCTACACCTTC. The encoded protein is CASSYEGNYGYTF.

The chain joins TRBV2 to TRBJ2-6; D is undetermined. Germline-derived CDR1 and CDR2 are SNHLY and FYNNEI. The CDR3 has 14 residues. Trimming shortened V by 3 bases and J by 0 bases, and 3 bases separated the two germline ends. CDR3 sequence reads: CASSERSGANVLTF. As DNA, the CDR3 is TGTGCCAGCAGTGAGCGCTCTGGGGCCAACGTCCTGACTTTC.

This clone appeared a single time. The V and J genes are TRBV19 and TRBJ2-7; no reliable D call. V was trimmed by 4 bases and J by 2 bases, leaving 9 bases between them. Per the germline V gene, CDR1 is LNHDA and CDR2 is SQIVND (reference sequence). The CDR3 contains 13 residues. CDR3 sequence: CASSNRVAYEQYF. In DNA form, the CDR3 reads TGTGCCAGTAGTAACAGAGTAGCCTACGAGCAGTACTTC. Variable domain in full (rest from reference TRBV19 and TRBJ2-7): DGGITQSPKYLFRKEGQNVTLSCEQNLNHDAMYWYRQDPGQGLRLIYYSQIVNDFQKGDIAEGYSVSREKKESFPLTVTSAQKNPTAFYLCASSNRVAYEQYFGPGTRLTVT.

CDR3 amino acids: CAIAYRGTEAFF. The CDR3, as DNA: TGTGCCATCGCCTACCGGGGCACTGAAGCTTTCTTT. V and J are TRBV2 and TRBJ1-1, with no clear D. The CDR3 contains 12 residues. V lost 10 bases and J lost 4, with 13 bases in between. Germline assignment: CDR1 SNHLY and CDR2 FYNNEI. Using reference TRBV2 and TRBJ1-1 for the parts outside the CDR3, the full variable domain is EPEVTQTPSHQVTQMGQEVILRCVPISNHLYFYWYRQILGQKVEFLVSFYNNEISEKSEIFDDQFSVERPDGSNFTLKIRSTKLEDSAMYFCAIAYRGTEAFFGQGTRLTVV.

The chain is built from TRBV4-1 and TRBJ2-1; 15 nucleotides agree with TRBD2. The CDR3 covers 14 residues. The V segment lost 2 bases and the J segment 13 bases; nucleotides outside the gene matches: 3. The germline gives CDR1 MGHRA, CDR2 YSYEKL. The CDR3 coding sequence is TGCGCCAGCAGCCAACTGGGACTAGCGGGAGGTCAGTTCTTC. It yields the protein CASSQLGLAGGQFF.

The chain carries TRBV16 and TRBJ2-7, with 10 bases matching TRBD1. With 1 base clipped from V and 5 bases from J, the junction kept 8 bases outside the gene matches. Germline V gene data show CDR1 as KGHSY and CDR2 as FQNENV. This CDR3 has 16 amino acids. The DNA of the CDR3 is TGTGCCAGCAGCCAATTGGGACAGGGGTTGAAGGACGAGCAGTACTTC. This codes for CASSQLGQGLKDEQYF.

The rearrangement links TRBV27 to TRBJ1-1; 8 positions agree with TRBD1. This CDR3 is 15 amino acids long. The germline CDR1 and CDR2 sequences are MNHEY and SMNVEV (reference sequence). The junction had 5 bases not matched to a gene; V was cut back by 5 bases and J by 0 bases. CDR3 nucleotides: TGTGCCAGCAGTCCCCGGGACAGGTTGAACACTGAAGCTTTCTTT. The encoded protein is CASSPRDRLNTEAFF.

Here the CDR3 DNA reads TGTGCCAGCAGCACTAGCGGGGGGACAAGCTCCTACAATGAGCAGTTCTTC. Protein: CASSTSGGTSSYNEQFF. The gene calls are TRBV9 and TRBJ2-1; 12 bases are shared with TRBD2. V was pared by 4 bases and J by 0 bases, with 5 bases of the junction left unmatched. The CDR3 runs 17 residues. Looked up from germline, CDR1 is SGDLS and CDR2 is YYNGEE.

This clone was observed once. This rearrangement joins TRBV28 to TRBJ2-7, with no clear D. The V gene's germline CDR1 is MDHEN and CDR2 SYDVKM. The V gene lost 6 bases and the J gene lost 5 bases, with 8 bases spanning the gap. The CDR3 is 11 amino acids. The CDR3 region is CASSLAHEQYF. Here the CDR3 DNA reads TGTGCCAGCAGCCTCGCCCACGAGCAGTACTTC.

This rearrangement joins TRBV7-9 to TRBJ1-4, with a tentative D call TRBD1 (5 bases). Germline loops: CDR1 SEHNR, CDR2 FQNEAQ (reference sequence). The CDR3 spans 15 residues. Trimming removed 5 bases from V and 8 bases from J, with 18 bases in between. Written as DNA, the CDR3 is TGTGCCAGCAGCACGGTGGTAGGGGAAGGGGAAAAACTGTTTTTT. This translates into CASSTVVGEGEKLFF.

The CDR3 reads CALAYVGTDTQYF. The CDR3 DNA sequence: TGTGCCTTGGCCTACGTGGGCACAGATACGCAGTATTTT. This sequence joins TRBV30 and TRBJ2-3; D is unresolved. Germline V gene lookup returns CDR1 GTSNPN and CDR2 SVGIG (reference sequence). The CDR3 consists of 13 residues. With 7 bases removed from V and 1 base from J, the gap between germline ends came to 12 bases.

The rearrangement joins TRBV7-9 to TRBJ2-7, with 7 bases fitting TRBD2. The CDR3 is 14 amino acids. After removal of 6 bases from V and 3 bases from J, the junction contained 8 bases not matched to a gene. The germline V gene encodes CDR1 SEHNR and CDR2 FQNEAQ (reference sequence). The DNA of the CDR3 is TGTGCCAGCAGACCTACCGGGACTAACTACGAGCAGTACTTC. Protein: CASRPTGTNYEQYF.

Only one count was recorded for this clone. The chain is built from TRBV13 and TRBJ1-3; D perhaps matches TRBD1 (5 bases). Between the trimmed V and J ends, which lost 1 base and 0 bases, there was a span of 10 bases. Per germline, CDR1 PRHDT and CDR2 FYEKMQ (reference sequence). The length of the CDR3 is 16 residues. In nucleotides, the CDR3 is TGTGCCAGCAGCTTAGTCGGGGGGACCTCTGGAAACACCATATATTTT. Protein: CASSLVGGTSGNTIYF.

The J gene is TRBJ1-1, the V gene TRBV10-1; D may be TRBD1 (5 bases). The CDR3 runs to 13 residues. Germline CDR1 is WNHNN and CDR2 is SYGVQD (reference sequence). V shed 4 bases and J shed 2 bases, with 8 bases lying between them. CDR3 protein: CASSGTLNTEAFF. As DNA, the CDR3 is TGCGCCAGCAGTGGGACACTTAACACTGAAGCTTTCTTT.

V gene TRBV4-1 combines with J gene TRBJ2-7; tentative D call: TRBD2 (6 bases). The CDR3 totals 14 residues. The germline V and J ends were trimmed by 1 base and 1 base, with 8 bases remaining between them. Germline V lookup: CDR1 MGHRA, CDR2 YSYEKL. The CDR3 DNA reads as TGCGCCAGCAGCCAAGCTAGCGATTCCTACGAGCAGTACTTC. Protein product: CASSQASDSYEQYF.

This clone has only one observation. V is TRBV27 and J is TRBJ1-5, with D perhaps TRBD1 (5 bases). V lost 6 bases, J lost 0 bases, and 9 bases lay in between. CDR3 length equals 14 residues. Germline V gene data show CDR1 as MNHEY and CDR2 as SMNVEV (reference sequence). The DNA for the CDR3 is TGTGCCAGCAGGACAGTTTATAGCAATCAGCCCCAGCATTTT. The encoded protein is CASRTVYSNQPQHF.

Note on this clone: The same CDR3 arises from other DNA sequences in this sample as well. The chain couples TRBV6-5 to TRBJ1-1; D might be TRBD1 (5 bases). This CDR3 has 15 residues. Germline CDR1 reads MNHEY; CDR2 reads SVGAGI. The V gene lost 0 bases and the J gene lost 5 bases, with 13 bases spanning the gap. Written as DNA, the CDR3 is TGTGCCAGCAGTTACTCGTCAGGGCTGGGGACTGAAGCTTTCTTT. Translation: CASSYSSGLGTEAFF.